These T cell receptor beta chains were read from a single sample in a study. From the RT-PCR reads, TCRdb called clonotypes with MiXCR, one entry per CDR3 protein. The profile covers about 700,000 distinct CDR3 sequences, with 12% to 15% appearing a single time and roughly 3.6% taken by the ten largest. Material for sequencing was memory CD4+ T cells from blood. The receptors derive from a female donor in good health, serving as a healthy control. Both conserved end residues are part of each CDR3. A D gene is named only where the DNA matches it firmly. Clone size is given for some rows only: seen once, a few or many times, or a class if the clone is expanded.

clone_size | j_call | v_call | d_call | cdr3_nt | cdr3_aa
once | TRBJ2-1 | TRBV14 | NA | TGTGCCAGCAGCCAAGATCTCTCGGGACGGGGATGGAATGAGCAGTTCTTC | CASSQDLSGRGWNEQFF
NA | TRBJ2-7 | TRBV18 | NA | TGTGCCAGCTCAGGCGGGACGGACCGCTACGAGCAGTACTTC | CASSGGTDRYEQYF
NA | TRBJ1-1 | TRBV4-2 | TRBD1 | TGTGCCAGCAGCCAGCAGGGGGATAGGGACACTGAAGCTTTCTTT | CASSQQGDRDTEAFF
NA | TRBJ2-7 | TRBV9 | TRBD2 | TGTGCCAGCAGCACGGGACTAGCGGAGACCCAGTACTACGAGCAGTACTTC | CASSTGLAETQYYEQYF
NA | TRBJ2-7 | TRBV27 | NA | TGTGCCAGCAGTCCAGCCAGGGGCGGTCGGGTCGGGGGCTACGAGCAGTACTTC | CASSPARGGRVGGYEQYF
many | TRBJ2-7 | TRBV10-3 | NA | TGTGCCATCAGTAACAGCCTTACGAGCTCCTACGAGCAGTACTTC | CAISNSLTSSYEQYF
NA | TRBJ1-2 | TRBV9 | NA | TGTGCCAGCAGCGTAGAAGGCAGCTATGGCTACACCTTC | CASSVEGSYGYTF
NA | TRBJ1-1 | TRBV6-2/TRBV6-3 | NA | TGTGCCAGCAGTTACTCGAGTTTTGAGGGACGGTCGAACACTGAAGCTTTCTTT | CASSYSSFEGRSNTEAFF
few | TRBJ2-5 | TRBV27 | NA | TGTGCCAGCAGGGGTGGTGGGGGGGGCTCCCAAGAGACCCAGTACTTC | CASRGGGGGSQETQYF
few | TRBJ1-1 | TRBV9 | NA | TGTGCCAGCAGCGTTACCGGGACGACGAACACTGAAGCTTTCTTT | CASSVTGTTNTEAFF
many | TRBJ2-5 | TRBV7-2 | NA | TGTGCCAGCAGCTTAGGGTCGGGACTGGGAATGCAGACCCAGTACTTC | CASSLGSGLGMQTQYF
NA | TRBJ1-1 | TRBV6-5 | NA | TGTGCCAGCAGGGCCCCCTCGGACGGCAACACTGAAGCTTTCTTT | CASRAPSDGNTEAFF
many | TRBJ2-3 | TRBV18 | TRBD2 | TGTGCCAGCTCACCAAGGACTAGCGGTAACACAGATACGCAGTATTTT | CASSPRTSGNTDTQYF
NA | TRBJ2-1 | TRBV6-5 | NA | TGTGCCAGCAGCCCCGGACTATTAAACACCCCGTTCTTC | CASSPGLLNTPFF
NA | TRBJ2-2 | TRBV24-1 | NA | TGTGCCACCAGTGATTTGTGGGACCCCACCGGGGAGCTGTTTTTT | CATSDLWDPTGELFF
few | TRBJ1-4 | TRBV5-1 | NA | TGCGCCAGCAGCGAGTTAGCTGGGAATGAAAAACTGTTTTTT | CASSELAGNEKLFF
few | TRBJ1-5 | TRBV11-2 | NA | TGTGCCAGCAGCACCCAGGGGCCGGAAGGGCCCCAGCATTTT | CASSTQGPEGPQHF
NA | TRBJ1-1 | TRBV20-1 | TRBD1 | TGCAGTGCTAGAGAGCAATATTATACAGGGGGAACTGAAGCTTTCTTT | CSAREQYYTGGTEAFF
NA | TRBJ1-1 | TRBV19 | NA | TGTGCCAGTAGTATCGAAGGGGTGAACACTGAAGCTTTCTTT | CASSIEGVNTEAFF
many | TRBJ2-1 | TRBV12-3/TRBV12-4 | TRBD1 | TGTGCCAGCAGTTTAGTCAATTATGACAGGGGTGAACAGTTCTTC | CASSLVNYDRGEQFF
many | TRBJ2-1 | TRBV7-3 | TRBD2 | TGTGCCAGCAGCTTAACCCCTAGCGGGAGAGGAGAGCAGTTCTTC | CASSLTPSGRGEQFF
few | TRBJ1-4 | TRBV20-1 | NA | TGCAGTGCTAGAGATTCGGGGAAAGGAATGGAAAAACTGTTTTTT | CSARDSGKGMEKLFF
NA | TRBJ2-7 | TRBV3-1 | NA | TGTGCCAGCAGCCCCCCGGGACTCCTAAACGAGCAGTACTTC | CASSPPGLLNEQYF
many | TRBJ2-3 | TRBV5-6 | NA | TGTGCCAGCAGCTTAGGAGGGAGAGATACGCAGTATTTT | CASSLGGRDTQYF
NA | TRBJ1-3 | TRBV5-1 | NA | TGCGCCAGCAGCTTGGACGTTCTCGGAAACACCATATATTTT | CASSLDVLGNTIYF
NA | TRBJ2-7 | TRBV28 | TRBD1 | TGTGCCAGCAGACCCGTACCAGTACGGGACAGGGTCACCTACGAGCAGTACTTC | CASRPVPVRDRVTYEQYF
few | TRBJ2-5 | TRBV20-1 | NA | TGCAGTGCTATAACCAGGGCGGGGGAGACCCAGTACTTC | CSAITRAGETQYF
few | TRBJ2-4 | TRBV6-6 | NA | TGTGCCAGCAGTAAGACAGACCTAGCCAAAAACATTCAGTACTTC | CASSKTDLAKNIQYF
NA | TRBJ2-5 | TRBV20-1 | NA | TGCAGTGCTCCGCCCCGGGGGACCCAGTACTTC | CSAPPRGTQYF
many | TRBJ2-5 | TRBV9 | NA | TGTGCCAGCAGCGTAGACAGTTGGGAGACCCAGTACTTC | CASSVDSWETQYF
NA | TRBJ2-5 | TRBV5-4 | NA | TGTGCCAGCAGCTCGTCCGACCCGAGAGAGACCCAGTACTTC | CASSSSDPRETQYF
few | TRBJ2-7 | TRBV20-1 | NA | TGCAGTGCTCCAACCAGTAGGACACCCTACGAGCAGTACTTC | CSAPTSRTPYEQYF
NA | TRBJ1-6 | TRBV12-3/TRBV12-4 | NA | TGTGCCAGCAGTTCCCGCGACCGTGCACCCCTCCACTTT | CASSSRDRAPLHF
few | TRBJ2-3 | TRBV27 | TRBD2 | TGTGCCAGCAGTTCCAGCGGGAGGGACACAGATACGCAGTATTTT | CASSSSGRDTDTQYF
NA | TRBJ2-5 | TRBV15 | NA | TGTGCCACCAGCCCGCGGAAGGATTTCCAAGAGACCCAGTACTTC | CATSPRKDFQETQYF
few | TRBJ1-1 | TRBV5-1 | TRBD1 | TGCGCCAGCAGCACCCTACAGGGGGCGATTACTGAAGCTTTCTTT | CASSTLQGAITEAFF
few | TRBJ2-1 | TRBV2 | NA | TGTGCCAGCAGGAACGGGGTCGATGATGAGCAGTTCTTC | CASRNGVDDEQFF
NA | TRBJ2-4 | TRBV27 | TRBD2 | TGTGCCAGCAGTCACCGTCGGGGGGTAGCGGGAGGGCCGCACATTCAGTACTTC | CASSHRRGVAGGPHIQYF
NA | TRBJ2-6 | TRBV6-8 | TRBD1 | TGTGCCACCCGGGACAGCAGTCCAGATCTCTCTGGGGCCAACGTCCTGACTTTC | CATRDSSPDLSGANVLTF
many | TRBJ2-5 | TRBV29-1 | NA | TGCAGCGTTGACACTACAGCGCTCCAAGAGACCCAGTACTTC | CSVDTTALQETQYF
few | TRBJ1-4 | TRBV7-8 | TRBD1 | TGTGCCAGCAGCTTCGACAGGGGTAATGAAAAACTGTTTTTT | CASSFDRGNEKLFF
once | TRBJ2-1 | TRBV20-1 | TRBD1 | TGCAGTGCTAGTGAGGGGGCGCAGAACAATGAGCAGTTCTTC | CSASEGAQNNEQFF
few | TRBJ1-6 | TRBV6-6 | TRBD1 | TGTGCCAGCAGTTACTTAGGACAGGAAAATTCACCCCTCCACTTT | CASSYLGQENSPLHF